The 17 T cell receptor beta chains reported below all come from one sample, sequenced in a study of blood T cell repertoires in COVID-19. Produced via immunoSEQ multiplex PCR; TCRdb's table is partial and in-frame only. The sample holds about 100,000 clones, approximately 86% seen once. Sequenced: peripheral blood. The receptor source for this set is a woman in her fifties or sixties with acute or convalescent COVID-19.

This chain connects TRBV3-1 (or the pseudogene TRBV3-2) to TRBJ2-1; TRBD2 might be the D (5 bases). The germline V gene has CDR1 LGHDT and CDR2 YNNKEL (reference sequence). The CDR3 extends over 13 amino acids. Deletions cut 6 bases from V and 10 bases from J, with 16 bases between. CDR3 sequence reads: CASSPGGFYEQFF. The CDR3 nucleotides are TGTGCCAGCAGTCCCGGAGGATTCTACGAGCAGTTCTTC.

This chain uses TRBV12-3 or TRBV12-4 with TRBJ1-5; unclear D gene. V lost 6 bases to trimming and J lost 0 bases, with 6 bases between them. The CDR3 totals 13 residues. The CDR3 region is CASSRNSNQPQHF. DNA for the CDR3: TGTGCCAGCAGCAGAAATAGCAATCAGCCCCAGCATTTT.

In this sample, this clone turned up a few times. The chain joins TRBV6-1 to TRBJ2-5, with a possible D match to TRBD1 (6 bases). The V end lost 0 bases, the J end lost 4 bases, and 6 bases lay between the germline ends. Germline values: CDR1 MNHNS, CDR2 SASEGT. The CDR3 has 13 amino acids. CDR3 bases: TGTGCCAGCAGTGAAGCAGGGGGAGAGACCCAGTACTTC. Its protein product is CASSEAGGETQYF.

V and J are TRBV2 and TRBJ2-1, with unresolved D. Germline V gene sequence: CDR1 SNHLY, CDR2 FYNNEI. Trimming took off 3 bases at V and 0 bases at J, with 12 bases between the two ends. The CDR3 extends over 16 amino acids. CDR3 residues: CASSDRQAVSYNEQFF. The CDR3 nucleotides read TGTGCCAGCAGTGATCGGCAGGCAGTCTCCTACAATGAGCAGTTCTTC.

CDR3 nucleotide sequence: TGTGCCAGCAGCCGGACAGGGACTGGAAACACCATATATTTT. This translates into CASSRTGTGNTIYF. The rearrangement uses TRBV11-3 and TRBJ1-3; TRBD1 matches 8 bases. CDR3 length equals 14 residues. V lost 5 bases and J lost 2; bases outside the gene matches: 2. CDR1 SGHNT and CDR2 YENEEA come from the germline V gene.

This clone has just one count. J is TRBJ1-1 and V is TRBV6-5; maybe TRBD1 (6 bases). CDR1 is MNHEY and CDR2 is SVGAGI in the germline V gene. The CDR3 spans 14 residues. Deletions cut 2 bases from V and 2 bases from J, with 9 bases between. In DNA form, the CDR3 reads TGTGCCAGCAGTTACCGGGGACAAAACACTGAAGCTTTCTTT. Translated, it gives CASSYRGQNTEAFF.

The gene calls are TRBV7-9 and TRBJ1-1; D call uncertain. CDR3 length: 13 amino acids. V was clipped by 3 bases and J by 5 bases, with 10 bases between them. Germline CDR1 and CDR2: SEHNR and FQNEAQ (reference sequence). CDR3 region: CASSLERETEAFF. CDR3 DNA: TGTGCCAGCAGCTTGGAGCGGGAGACTGAAGCTTTCTTT.

The chain links TRBV24-1 to TRBJ2-3; 7 nucleotides agree with TRBD2. Germline values: CDR1 KGHDR, CDR2 SFDVKD. V gave up 4 bases and J gave up 3 bases; unmatched junction bases: 3. There are 14 residues in the CDR3. The CDR3 sequence: CATSDPSGTDTQYF. In DNA form, the CDR3 reads TGTGCCACCAGTGACCCTAGCGGTACAGATACGCAGTATTTT.

This chain joins TRBV5-1 and TRBJ1-1, with TRBD1 matching 7 bases. The CDR3 length is 16 residues. V shed 0 bases and J 11 bases; nucleotides not matched to a gene: 16. Germline CDR1 and CDR2: SGHRS and YFSETQ. This CDR3 reads CASSLAADRARSRAFF. DNA of the CDR3: TGCGCCAGCAGCTTGGCCGCTGACAGGGCTCGGTCGAGGGCTTTCTTT.

The chain uses TRBV20-1 and TRBJ1-2, with TRBD1 as a possible D gene (6 bases). Germline V gene lookup returns CDR1 DFQATT and CDR2 SNEGSKA (reference sequence). Trimming pared 3 bases from V and 0 bases from J, leaving 17 bases between. The CDR3 contains 16 residues. CDR3 sequence reads: CSASLGWTASNYGYTF. DNA for the CDR3: TGCAGTGCTAGTTTGGGGTGGACAGCCTCTAACTATGGCTACACCTTC.

This rearrangement joins TRBV29-1 to TRBJ1-4; D is perhaps TRBD1 (5 bases). Per the germline V gene, CDR1 is SQVTM and CDR2 is ANQGSEA. The CDR3 spans 13 residues. V lost 4 bases, J lost 5 bases, and 11 bases lay in between. The CDR3 is CSVADQGNEKLFF. DNA for the CDR3: TGCAGCGTTGCCGATCAGGGAAATGAAAAACTGTTTTTT.

The gene calls are TRBV11-3 and TRBJ1-6; D may be TRBD1 (5 bases). This CDR3 contains 15 residues. Looked up from germline, CDR1 is SGHNT and CDR2 is YENEEA. V gave up 0 bases and J gave up 6 bases, with 9 bases separating them. CDR3 sequence reads: CASSLETDPNSPLHF. The CDR3 nucleotides are TGTGCCAGCAGCTTAGAGACAGACCCTAATTCACCCCTCCACTTT. Full variable domain (outside the CDR3, taken from reference TRBV11-3 and TRBJ1-6): EAGVVQSPRYKIIEKKQPVAFWCNPISGHNTLYWYLQNLGQGPELLIRYENEEAVDDSQLPKDRFSAERLKGVDSTLKIQPAELGDSAVYLCASSLETDPNSPLHFGNGTRLTVT.

J is TRBJ1-2 and V is TRBV6-5; tentative D call: TRBD1 (5 bases). The CDR3 spans 13 residues. The V gene's germline CDR1 is MNHEY and CDR2 SVGAGI. Deletions cut 8 bases from V and 3 bases from J, with 13 bases between. The CDR3 loop is CASSAFRDYGYTF. The CDR3 region has the DNA TGTGCCAGCTCAGCGTTCAGGGACTATGGCTACACCTTC.

This clone came up once. This rearrangement joins TRBV7-2 to TRBJ2-2; 10 bases fit TRBD2. After removal of 1 base from V and 5 bases from J, the junction contained 10 bases not matched to a gene. In germline, CDR1 is SGHTA, CDR2 FQGNSA. This CDR3 spans 18 amino acids. This CDR3 reads CASSLVGIAGGRTGELFF. CDR3 DNA: TGTGCCAGCAGCTTAGTAGGTATAGCGGGAGGAAGAACCGGGGAGCTGTTTTTT.

This clone was observed once. The J gene is TRBJ1-1, the V gene TRBV21-1; the DNA was not used to check the table's D call, TRBD1. TRBV21-1 is labeled a pseudogene. The CDR3 runs to 15 residues. DNA of the CDR3: TGTGCCAGCAGCCCCTTCCGGGACAGGGGCACTGAAGCTTTCTTT. Translated: CASSPFRDRGTEAFF.

This chain links TRBV7-2 with TRBJ2-1; the match to TRBD2 covers 7 bases. Germline CDR1 reads SGHTA; CDR2 reads FQGNSA. The CDR3 has 16 amino acids. J was trimmed by 2 bases and V by 1 base; bases with no gene match: 5. Here the CDR3 DNA reads TGTGCCAGCAGCTTAGTGGGCGGGAGAACCTACAATGAGCAGTTCTTC. Translated: CASSLVGGRTYNEQFF.

This chain connects TRBV7-9 to TRBJ2-7; 13 bases are a match to TRBD2. This CDR3 has 13 amino acids. V dropped 4 bases and J dropped 7; count of bases not matched to a gene: 1. Germline values: CDR1 SEHNR, CDR2 FQNEAQ (reference sequence). CDR3 amino acids: CASSWTSGREQYV. The CDR3 DNA is TGTGCCAGCAGCTGGACTAGCGGGAGAGAGCAGTACGTC.